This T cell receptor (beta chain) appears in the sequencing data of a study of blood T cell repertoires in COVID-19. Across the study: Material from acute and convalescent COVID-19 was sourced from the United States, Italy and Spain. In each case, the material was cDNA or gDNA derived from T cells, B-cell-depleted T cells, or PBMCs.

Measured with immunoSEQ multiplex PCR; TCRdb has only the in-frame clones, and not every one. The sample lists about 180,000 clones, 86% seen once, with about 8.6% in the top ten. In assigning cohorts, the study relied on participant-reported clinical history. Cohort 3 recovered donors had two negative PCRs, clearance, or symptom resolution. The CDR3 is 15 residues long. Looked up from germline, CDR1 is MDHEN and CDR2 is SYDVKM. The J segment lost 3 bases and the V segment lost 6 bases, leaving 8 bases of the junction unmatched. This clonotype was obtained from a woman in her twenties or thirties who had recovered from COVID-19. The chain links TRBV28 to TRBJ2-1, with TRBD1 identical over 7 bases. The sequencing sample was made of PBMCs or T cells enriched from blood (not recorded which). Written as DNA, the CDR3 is TGTGCCAGCAGGTCACCGGGACAGCGCTACAATGAGCAGTTCTTC. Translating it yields CASRSPGQRYNEQFF.